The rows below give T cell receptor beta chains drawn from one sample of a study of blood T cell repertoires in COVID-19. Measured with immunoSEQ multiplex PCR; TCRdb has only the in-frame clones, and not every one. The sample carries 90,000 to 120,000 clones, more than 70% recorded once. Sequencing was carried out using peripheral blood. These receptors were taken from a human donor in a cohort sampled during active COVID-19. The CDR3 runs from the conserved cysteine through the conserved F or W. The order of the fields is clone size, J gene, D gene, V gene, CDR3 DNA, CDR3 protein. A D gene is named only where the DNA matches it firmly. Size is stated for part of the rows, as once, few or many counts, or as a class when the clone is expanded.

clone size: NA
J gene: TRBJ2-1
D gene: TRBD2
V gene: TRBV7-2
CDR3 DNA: TGTGCCAGCAGCAAGACTAGCGGGGGTCACAATGAGCAGTTCTTC
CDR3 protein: CASSKTSGGHNEQFF

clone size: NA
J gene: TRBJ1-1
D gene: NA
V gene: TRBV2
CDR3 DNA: TGTGCCAGCAGTGAAGATGAAGGGGCGCACACTGAAGCTTTCTTT
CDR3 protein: CASSEDEGAHTEAFF

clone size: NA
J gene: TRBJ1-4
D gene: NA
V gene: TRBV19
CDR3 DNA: TGTGCCAGCTCGGGTCAGCGTAATGAAAAACTGTTTTTT
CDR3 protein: CASSGQRNEKLFF

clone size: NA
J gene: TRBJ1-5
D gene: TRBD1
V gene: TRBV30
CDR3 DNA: TGTGCCTGGGGGGGACAGGGGAATTTACCCCAGCATTTT
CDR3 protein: CAWGGQGNLPQHF

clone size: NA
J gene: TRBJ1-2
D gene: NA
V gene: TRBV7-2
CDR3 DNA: TGTGCCAGCAGCCAAAATTCGCGGGGCTACACCTTC
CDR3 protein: CASSQNSRGYTF

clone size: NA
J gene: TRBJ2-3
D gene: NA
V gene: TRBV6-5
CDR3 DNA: TGTGCCAGCAGTTACTCGGGGGGAGATACGCAGTATTTT
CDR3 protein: CASSYSGGDTQYF

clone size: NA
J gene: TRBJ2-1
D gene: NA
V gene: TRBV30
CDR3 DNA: TGTGCCTGGAGTGGAGGGTCCAATGAGCAGTTCTTC
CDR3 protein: CAWSGGSNEQFF

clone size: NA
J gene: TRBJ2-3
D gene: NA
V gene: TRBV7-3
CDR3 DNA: TGTGCCAGCAGCTTAATGGTGGGGAGTGATGCGCAGTATTTT
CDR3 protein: CASSLMVGSDAQYF

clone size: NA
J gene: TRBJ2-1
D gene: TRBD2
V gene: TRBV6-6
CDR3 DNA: TGTGCCAGCGCTATAGCGGGAGTTTACAATGAGCAGTTCTTC
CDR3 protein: CASAIAGVYNEQFF

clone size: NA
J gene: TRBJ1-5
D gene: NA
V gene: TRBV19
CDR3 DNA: TGTGCCACCAGTCAGGGCTCGGGCAATCAGCCCCAGCATTTT
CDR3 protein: CATSQGSGNQPQHF

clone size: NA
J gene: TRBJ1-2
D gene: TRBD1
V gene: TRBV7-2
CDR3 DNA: TGTGCCAGCAGCGGACGACAGGGTACGCCTTATGGCTACACCTTC
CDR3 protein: CASSGRQGTPYGYTF

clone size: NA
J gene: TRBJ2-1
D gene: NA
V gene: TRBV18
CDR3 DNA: TGTGCCAGCTCACCTGCCGGGAATTACTTTTCCAATGAGCAGTTCTTC
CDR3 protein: CASSPAGNYFSNEQFF

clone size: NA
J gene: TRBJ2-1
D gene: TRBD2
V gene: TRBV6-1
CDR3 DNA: TGTGCCAGCAGTGGGGGGGGACGAAGCTCCTACAATGAGCAGTTCTTC
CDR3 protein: CASSGGGRSSYNEQFF

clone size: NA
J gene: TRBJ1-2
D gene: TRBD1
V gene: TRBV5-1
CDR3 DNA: TGCGCCAGCACCGAAAGACAGGGGGCGAAGTATGGCTACACCTTC
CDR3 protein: CASTERQGAKYGYTF

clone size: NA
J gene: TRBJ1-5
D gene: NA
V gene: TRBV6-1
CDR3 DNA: TGTGCCAGCAGTGTGGGAGCAGGTTCCCGAAATCAGCCCCAGCATTTT
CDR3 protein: CASSVGAGSRNQPQHF

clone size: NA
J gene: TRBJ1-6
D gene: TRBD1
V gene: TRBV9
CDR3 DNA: TGTGCCAGCAGCGTAGGTGGGACAGATAATTCACCCCTCCACTTT
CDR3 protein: CASSVGGTDNSPLHF

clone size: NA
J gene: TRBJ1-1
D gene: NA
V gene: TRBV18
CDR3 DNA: TGTGCCAGCTCAGCCGACAGGAACACTGAAGCTTTCTTT
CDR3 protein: CASSADRNTEAFF

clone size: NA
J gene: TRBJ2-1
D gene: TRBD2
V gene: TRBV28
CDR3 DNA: TGTGCCAGCAGTTTCAAAAGCGGGAGCGTGTTCAATGAGCAGTTCTTC
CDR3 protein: CASSFKSGSVFNEQFF

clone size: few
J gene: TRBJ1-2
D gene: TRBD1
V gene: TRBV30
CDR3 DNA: TGTGCCTGGAGGGATAATCCGGGACAGGGGGCCTATGGCTACACCTTC
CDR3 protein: CAWRDNPGQGAYGYTF

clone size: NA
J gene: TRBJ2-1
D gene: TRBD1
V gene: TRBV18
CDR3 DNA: TGTGCCAGCTCACAGGGACAGGGTGTCTACAATGAGCAGTTCTTC
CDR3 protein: CASSQGQGVYNEQFF

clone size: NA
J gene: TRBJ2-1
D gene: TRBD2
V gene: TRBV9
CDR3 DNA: TGTGCCAGCAGCGTAGATAGCGGGGTCTACAATGAGCAGTTCTTC
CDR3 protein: CASSVDSGVYNEQFF

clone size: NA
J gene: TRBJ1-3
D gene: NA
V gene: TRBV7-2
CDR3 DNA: TGTGCCAGCAGCTTAATGCTCCAGGGCAGTGGAAACACCATATATTTT
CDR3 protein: CASSLMLQGSGNTIYF

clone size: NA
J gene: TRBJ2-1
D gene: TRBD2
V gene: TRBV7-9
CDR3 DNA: TGTGCCAGCAGCTCGGGTGGCGGGAGGGACAATGAGCAGTTCTTC
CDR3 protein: CASSSGGGRDNEQFF

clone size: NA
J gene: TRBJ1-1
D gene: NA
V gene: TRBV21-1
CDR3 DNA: TGTGCCAGCAGCCCCCGGTTAGTTGAAGCTTTCTTT
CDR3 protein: CASSPRLVEAFF

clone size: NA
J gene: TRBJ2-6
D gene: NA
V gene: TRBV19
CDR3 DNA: TGTGCCAGTAGTCTAAGAGTGACAAATCAAAGTCGGGCCAACGTCCTGACTTTC
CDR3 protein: CASSLRVTNQSRANVLTF

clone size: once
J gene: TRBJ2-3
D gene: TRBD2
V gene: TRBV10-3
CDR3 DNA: TGTGCCATCAGGTCCCCGGGACTAGCTACAGATACGCAGTATTTT
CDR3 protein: CAIRSPGLATDTQYF

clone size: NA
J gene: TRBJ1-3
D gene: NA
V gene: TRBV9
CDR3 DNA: TGTGCCAGCAGCGTTTCCCCTATGAGTGGAAACACCATATATTTT
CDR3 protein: CASSVSPMSGNTIYF

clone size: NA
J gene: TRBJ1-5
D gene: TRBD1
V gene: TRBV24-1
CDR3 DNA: TGTGCCACCAGTGATTCGGACAGGGGCGGACAGCCCCAGCATTTT
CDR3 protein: CATSDSDRGGQPQHF

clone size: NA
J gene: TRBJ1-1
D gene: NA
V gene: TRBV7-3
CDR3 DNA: TGTGCCAGCAGCCCCGCCCCAGGGGTGCGCACTGAAGCTTTCTTT
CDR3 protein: CASSPAPGVRTEAFF

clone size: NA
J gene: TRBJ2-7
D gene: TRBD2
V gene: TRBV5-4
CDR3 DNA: TGTGCCAGCAGCCCGGGACTAGCGGAGTACGAGCAGTACTTC
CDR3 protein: CASSPGLAEYEQYF

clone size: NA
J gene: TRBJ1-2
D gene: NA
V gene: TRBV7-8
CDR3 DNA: TGTGCCAGCAGCCTTAGCGGGAGGGGCTACACCTTC
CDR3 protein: CASSLSGRGYTF

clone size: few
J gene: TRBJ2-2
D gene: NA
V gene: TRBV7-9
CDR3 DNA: TGTGCCAGCAGCTTAGATCTGTCCGACACCGGGGAGCTGTTTTTT
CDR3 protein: CASSLDLSDTGELFF

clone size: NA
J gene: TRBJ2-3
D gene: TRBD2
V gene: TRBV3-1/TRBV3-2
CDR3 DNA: TGTGCCAGCTATCCTAGCGGGAGGGGGAGCACAGATACGCAGTATTTT
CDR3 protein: CASYPSGRGSTDTQYF

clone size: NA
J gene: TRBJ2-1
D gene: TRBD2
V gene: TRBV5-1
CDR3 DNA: TGCGCCAGCAGCGGGGGAGGGGCAGCGGGAACGGGTGAGCAGTTCTTC
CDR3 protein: CASSGGGAAGTGEQFF

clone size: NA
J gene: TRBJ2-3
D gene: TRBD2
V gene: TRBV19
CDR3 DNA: TGTGCCAGTAGTATAGCGGGAGGGGAGTCAGATACGCAGTATTTT
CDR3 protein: CASSIAGGESDTQYF

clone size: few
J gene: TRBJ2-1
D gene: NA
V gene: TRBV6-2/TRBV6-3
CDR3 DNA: TGTGCCAGCAGTCCCGACAGTTACAATGAGCAGTTCTTC
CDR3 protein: CASSPDSYNEQFF

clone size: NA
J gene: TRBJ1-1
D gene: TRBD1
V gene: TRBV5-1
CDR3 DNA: TGCGCCAGCAGCGGGGGGCAGGGGGCAGATGAAGCTTTCTTT
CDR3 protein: CASSGGQGADEAFF

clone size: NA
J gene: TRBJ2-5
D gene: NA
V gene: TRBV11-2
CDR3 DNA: TGTGCCAGCAGCTTAGGGAGAGTAGAGACCCAGTACTTC
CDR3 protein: CASSLGRVETQYF

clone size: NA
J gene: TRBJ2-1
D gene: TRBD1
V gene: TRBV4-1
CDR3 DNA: TGCGCCAGTTCCAGGGGGCCTCTGTATGGAAGATACAATGAGCAGTTCTTC
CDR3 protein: CASSRGPLYGRYNEQFF

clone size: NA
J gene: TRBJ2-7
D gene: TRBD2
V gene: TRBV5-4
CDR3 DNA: TGTGCCAGCAGCTTGGCTAGCGGGAGATTCGAGCAGTACTTC
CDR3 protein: CASSLASGRFEQYF

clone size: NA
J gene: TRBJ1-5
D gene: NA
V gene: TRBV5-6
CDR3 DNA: TGTGCCAGCAGCCGATCCCTGGGACTGATCAATCAGCCCCAGCATTTT
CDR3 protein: CASSRSLGLINQPQHF

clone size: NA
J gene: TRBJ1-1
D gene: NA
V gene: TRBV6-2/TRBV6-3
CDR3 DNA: TGTGCCAGCAGTTACTCAGGGGTGAACACTGAAGCTTTCTTT
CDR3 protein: CASSYSGVNTEAFF

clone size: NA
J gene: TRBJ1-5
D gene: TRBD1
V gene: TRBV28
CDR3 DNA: TGTGCCAGCAGGGGGGGACAGGGGATAATGAAAGCTCAGCCCCAGCATTTT
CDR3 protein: CASRGGQGIMKAQPQHF

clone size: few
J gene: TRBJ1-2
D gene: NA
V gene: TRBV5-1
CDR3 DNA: TGCGCCAGCAGCTTGGGGTGGGGCAGCACTAACTATGGCTACACCTTC
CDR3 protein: CASSLGWGSTNYGYTF

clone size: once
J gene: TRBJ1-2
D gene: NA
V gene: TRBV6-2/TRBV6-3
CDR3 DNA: TGTGCCAGCAGTCGATCGAACAGGAGAGGCTATGGCTACACCTTC
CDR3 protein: CASSRSNRRGYGYTF

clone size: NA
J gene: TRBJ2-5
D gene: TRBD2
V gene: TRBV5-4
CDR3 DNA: TGTGCCAGCAGGCCCGGGACTACCCAAGAGACCCAGTACTTC
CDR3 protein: CASRPGTTQETQYF